This TCR beta chain was sequenced during a study of PD-1 blockade in classical Hodgkin lymphoma. Each of the patients experienced relapse following autologous stem cell transplantation, and their brentuximab vedotin exposure differed. Magnetic negative selection of thawed PBMCs was the method by which CD4+ T cells were purified. Per the germline V gene, CDR1 is MNHEY and CDR2 is SVGAGI. The V and J ends lost 2 bases and 5 bases respectively, with 6 bases between them. The CDR3 consists of 12 residues. Sequencing used immunoSEQ multiplex PCR; TCRdb keeps in-frame clones, though not all of them. Of 13,000 or so clones in the sample, 70% to 85% were seen once.

This sequence was found in a human donor with classical Hodgkin lymphoma. The chain couples TRBV6-5 to TRBJ1-1, with D unresolved. The sample in question was CD4+ T cells from blood, obtained at baseline. The CDR3 DNA reads TGTGCCAGCAGTTACCTACGGACTGAAGCTTTCTTT. It codes for CASSYLRTEAFF.